The 8 T cell receptor beta chains in this list originate from one sample, sequenced in a study of cytomegalovirus exposure and HLA in healthy donors. The PCR used 60 Vbeta and 13 Jbeta primers. Sequencing used immunoSEQ multiplex PCR; TCRdb keeps in-frame clones, though not all of them. The table for this sample gives about 170,000 clones. Sequenced input: PBMCs. The receptors were sampled from a woman aged 18-30 years in good health and CMV-seropositive.

CDR3 protein: CASSESGDTQYF. For the CDR3, the DNA is TGTGCCAGCAGTGAAAGCGGGGATACGCAGTATTTT. The chain employs TRBV6-1 and TRBJ2-3, with a weak D call TRBD2 (6 bases). V gave up 2 bases and J gave up 6 bases, with 6 bases separating them. Germline CDR1 MNHNS, CDR2 SASEGT. This CDR3 contains 12 residues.

V is TRBV2 and J is TRBJ2-3; 8 bases align to TRBD1. Germline V gene data show CDR1 as SNHLY and CDR2 as FYNNEI. V was clipped by 6 bases and J by 4 bases; unmatched bases: 9. The CDR3 is made up of 15 amino acids. CDR3 in DNA: TGTGCCAGCAGCCGGCAGGGGGCATCGGCAGATACGCAGTATTTT. Its protein product is CASSRQGASADTQYF.

Comment on this clone: The germline gene is not matched at one end of the junction; a read error may be the cause. J is TRBJ1-3 and V is TRBV10-3; TRBD1 matches at 8 bases. From germline, CDR1 is ENHRY and CDR2 SYGVKD. CDR3 length equals 16 residues. CDR3 DNA: TGTGCCATCAGTGGGACAGGGCAGATCTCTGGAAACACCATGTATTTT. This translates into CAISGTGQISGNTMYF.

This rearrangement joins TRBV6-6 to TRBJ1-4, with D tentatively TRBD1 (5 bases). Trimming removed 10 bases from V and 4 bases from J, with 16 bases in between. CDR3 length: 14 amino acids. Looked up from germline, CDR1 is MNHNY and CDR2 is SVGAGI (reference sequence). CDR3 nucleotides: TGTGCCACCACTGCCAGGGCCCATAATGAAAAACTGTTTTTT. Translating gives CATTARAHNEKLFF.

The chain couples TRBV5-1 to TRBJ2-7; the D gene is possibly TRBD2 (6 bases). Trimming removed 3 bases from V and 1 base from J, with 14 bases in between. The germline CDR1 and CDR2 sequences are SGHRS and YFSETQ. This CDR3 is 15 amino acids long. In nucleotides, the CDR3 is TGCGCCAGCAGCTCGGCCGGGGGAAGTTCCTACGAGCAGTACTTC. It is translated as CASSSAGGSSYEQYF.

The chain joins TRBV30 to TRBJ2-7; 7 positions agree with TRBD2. This CDR3 has 12 residues. With 4 bases clipped from V and 2 bases from J, the junction kept 2 bases outside the gene matches. Germline V lookup: CDR1 GTSNPN, CDR2 SVGIG (reference sequence). This chain's CDR3 is CAWTSGTYEQYF. For the CDR3, the DNA is TGTGCCTGGACTAGCGGCACCTACGAGCAGTACTTC. Drawing the rest from reference TRBV30 and TRBJ2-7, the complete variable domain is SQTIHQWPATLVQPVGSPLSLECTVEGTSNPNLYWYRQAAGRGLQLLFYSVGIGQISSEVPQNLSASRPQDRQFILSSKKLLLSDSGFYLCAWTSGTYEQYFGPGTRLTVT.

By frequency, this clone registers medium-sized. The V gene is TRBV27, the J gene TRBJ1-4; D is unresolved. V lost 3 bases, J lost 8 bases, and 13 bases lay in between. The germline gives CDR1 MNHEY, CDR2 SMNVEV (reference sequence). The CDR3 consists of 14 residues. In DNA form, the CDR3 reads TGTGCCAGCAGTTTTAATGGACTAAGCGAAAAACTGTTTTTT. It yields the protein CASSFNGLSEKLFF.

This chain joins TRBV12-5 and TRBJ1-5; possibly TRBD1 for D (6 bases). The germline V gene has CDR1 LGHNT and CDR2 FRNRAP. Deletions cut 0 bases from V and 1 base from J, with 13 bases between. The CDR3 extends over 17 amino acids. CDR3 loop: CASGLVQQGGSNQPQHF. In DNA form, the CDR3 reads TGTGCTAGTGGTTTGGTACAACAGGGTGGGAGCAATCAGCCCCAGCATTTT.